This T cell receptor (beta chain) was found in a study of OX40 agonist ivuxolimab in advanced cancers. This table comes from immunoSEQ multiplex PCR, and its TCRdb copy is limited to in-frame clones, with some not included. The sample lists about 69,000 clones; 90% to 95% were seen once. Trimming took 1 base from V and 4 from J, leaving 14 bases between them. Germline V gene lookup returns CDR1 SGHVS and CDR2 FNYEAQ. The CDR3 runs to 15 residues. Sequenced material: CD4+ or CD8+ T cells sorted from blood, taken in a trial of the OX40 agonist ivuxolimab. The sequence derives from an adult with an advanced solid tumor such as melanoma, head and neck, liver or kidney cancer. This chain uses TRBV7-6 with TRBJ2-7; weak D call: TRBD2 (6 bases). The CDR3 loop reads CASSLVKGGEYEQYF. CDR3 in DNA: TGTGCCAGCAGCTTAGTGAAAGGAGGGGAATACGAGCAGTACTTC.